This T cell receptor beta chain was found in a study of cytomegalovirus exposure and HLA in healthy donors. Findings and limits, study-wide: A further, later analysis showed that HLA-associated TCR beta chains (compared with equally common others) were more clonally expanded. TCR beta chain V- and J-gene trimming was linked, in a later analysis, to a missense variant in DCLRE1C.

The PCR was carried out with 60 Vbeta primers and 13 Jbeta primers. Clones were sequenced by immunoSEQ multiplex PCR, and TCRdb holds only the in-frame ones, with some missing. The sample contains under 200,000 clones, about 75% of which appear only once. From germline, CDR1 is MNHNY and CDR2 SVGAGI (reference sequence). Trimming removed 4 bases from V and 5 bases from J; junction bases left unmatched: 5. The CDR3 is 15 amino acids. Details on this clone: Its antigen is not identified.

The clonotype originates from a man in his forties or fifties in good health and CMV-seropositive. The chain employs TRBV6-6 and TRBJ1-4; 9 bases map to TRBD1. The source material was PBMCs. CDR3 amino acids: CASSSLGQGNEKLFF. The CDR3 DNA is TGTGCCAGCAGTTCCCTCGGACAGGGGAATGAAAAACTGTTTTTT.